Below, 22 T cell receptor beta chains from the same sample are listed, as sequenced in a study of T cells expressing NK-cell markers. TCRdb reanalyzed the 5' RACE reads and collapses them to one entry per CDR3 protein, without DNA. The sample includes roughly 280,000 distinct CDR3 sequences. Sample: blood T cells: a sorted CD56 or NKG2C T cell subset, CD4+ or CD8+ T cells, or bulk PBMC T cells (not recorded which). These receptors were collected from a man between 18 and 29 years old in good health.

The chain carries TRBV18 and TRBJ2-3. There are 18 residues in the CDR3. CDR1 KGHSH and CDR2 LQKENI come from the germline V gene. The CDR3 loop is CASSPPGSTITRTDTQYF.

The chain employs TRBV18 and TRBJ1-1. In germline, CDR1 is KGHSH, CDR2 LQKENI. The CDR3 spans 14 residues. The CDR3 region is CASSPQKLGTEAFF.

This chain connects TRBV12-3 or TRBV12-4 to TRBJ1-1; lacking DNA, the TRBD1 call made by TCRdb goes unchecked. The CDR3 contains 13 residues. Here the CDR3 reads CASTDRENTEAFF.

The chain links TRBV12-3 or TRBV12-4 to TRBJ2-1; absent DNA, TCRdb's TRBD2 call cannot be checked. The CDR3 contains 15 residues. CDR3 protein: CASNPEAGGPSGQFF.

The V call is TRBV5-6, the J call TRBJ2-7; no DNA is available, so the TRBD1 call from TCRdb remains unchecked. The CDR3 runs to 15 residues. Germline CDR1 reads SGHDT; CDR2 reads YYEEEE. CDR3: CASSFWALSSYEQYF.

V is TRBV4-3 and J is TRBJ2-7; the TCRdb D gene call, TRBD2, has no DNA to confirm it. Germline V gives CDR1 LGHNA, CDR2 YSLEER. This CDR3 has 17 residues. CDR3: CASSLGTSGGSSYEQYF.

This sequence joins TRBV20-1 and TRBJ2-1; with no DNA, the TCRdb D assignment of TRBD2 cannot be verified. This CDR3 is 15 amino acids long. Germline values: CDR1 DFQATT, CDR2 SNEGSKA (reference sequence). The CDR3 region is CSARPTSGSWNEQFF.

Here the CDR3 reads CSVEGRDVEKLFF. This sequence joins TRBV29-1 and TRBJ1-4; checking the TCRdb D call of TRBD1 is not possible without DNA. The length of the CDR3 is 13 residues. The germline V gene has CDR1 SQVTM and CDR2 ANQGSEA.

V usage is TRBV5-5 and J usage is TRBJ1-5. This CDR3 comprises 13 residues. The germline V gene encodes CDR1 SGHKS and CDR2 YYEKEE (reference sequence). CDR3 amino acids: CASTGGLEKPQHF.

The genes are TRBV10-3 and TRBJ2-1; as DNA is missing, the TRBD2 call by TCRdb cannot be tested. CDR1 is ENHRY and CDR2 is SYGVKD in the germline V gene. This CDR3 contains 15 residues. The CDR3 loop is CATRAERTSYNEQFF.

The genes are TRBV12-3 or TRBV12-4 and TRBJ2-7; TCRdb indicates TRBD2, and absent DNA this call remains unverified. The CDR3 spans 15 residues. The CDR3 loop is CASSFPLAGEGEQYF.

CDR3 region: CAWRGHTEAFF. The chain carries TRBV30 and TRBJ1-1. The CDR3 is 11 residues long. Germline CDR1 and CDR2: GTSNPN and SVGIG (reference sequence).

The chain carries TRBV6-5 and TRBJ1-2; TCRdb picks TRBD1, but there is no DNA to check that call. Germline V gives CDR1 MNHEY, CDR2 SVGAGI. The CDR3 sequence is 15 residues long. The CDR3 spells CASSYSIDRPYGYTF.

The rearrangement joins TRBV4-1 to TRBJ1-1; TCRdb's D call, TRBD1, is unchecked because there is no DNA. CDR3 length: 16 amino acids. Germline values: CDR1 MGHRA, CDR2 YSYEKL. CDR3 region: CASSQGTGGWNTEAFF.

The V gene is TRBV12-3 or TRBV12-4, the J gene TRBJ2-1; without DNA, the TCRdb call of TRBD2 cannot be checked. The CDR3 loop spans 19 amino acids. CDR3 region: CASSLREREGQGSYNEQFF.

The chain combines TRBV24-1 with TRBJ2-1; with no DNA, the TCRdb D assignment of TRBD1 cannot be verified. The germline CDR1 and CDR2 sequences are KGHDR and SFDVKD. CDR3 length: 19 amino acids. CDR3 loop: CATSDPGTGGGGTWGEQFF.

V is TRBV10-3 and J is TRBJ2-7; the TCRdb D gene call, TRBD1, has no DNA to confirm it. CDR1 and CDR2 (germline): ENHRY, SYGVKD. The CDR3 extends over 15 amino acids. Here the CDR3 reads CAISEGTEQTYEQYF.

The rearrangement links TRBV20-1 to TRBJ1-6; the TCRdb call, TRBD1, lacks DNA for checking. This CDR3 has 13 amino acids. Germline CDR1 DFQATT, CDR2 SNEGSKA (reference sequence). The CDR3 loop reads CSATRGKNSPLHF.

The CDR3 loop reads CASSYLSGSGSRNEQFF. This rearrangement joins TRBV3-2 to TRBJ2-1; the D call from TCRdb, TRBD2, cannot be confirmed without DNA. TRBV3-2 is marked as a pseudogene. The CDR3 has 17 residues.

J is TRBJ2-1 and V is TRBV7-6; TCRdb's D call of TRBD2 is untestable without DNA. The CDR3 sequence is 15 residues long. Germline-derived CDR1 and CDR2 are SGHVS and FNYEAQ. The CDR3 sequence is CASGTSGNPRDEQFF.

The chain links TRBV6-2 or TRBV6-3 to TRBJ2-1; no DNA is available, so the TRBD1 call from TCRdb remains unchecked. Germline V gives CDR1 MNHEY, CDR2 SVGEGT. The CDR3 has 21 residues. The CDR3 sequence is CASSPRGATRAAPPANNEQFF.

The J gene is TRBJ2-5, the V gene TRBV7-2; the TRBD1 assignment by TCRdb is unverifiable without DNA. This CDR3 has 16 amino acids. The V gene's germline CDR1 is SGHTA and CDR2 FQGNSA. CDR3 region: CASSFRDRGYQETQYF. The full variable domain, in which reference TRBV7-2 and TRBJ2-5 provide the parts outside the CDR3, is GAGVSQSPSNKVTEKGKDVELRCDPISGHTALYWYRQSLGQGLEFLIYFQGNSAPDKSGLPSDRFSAERTGGSVSTLTIQRTQQEDSAVYLCASSFRDRGYQETQYFGPGTRLLVL.